This T cell receptor beta chain came from a study of shared clonotypes between healthy human individuals. Every subset had its genomic DNA shared out evenly among several immunoSEQ plates. This table comes from immunoSEQ multiplex PCR, and its TCRdb copy is limited to in-frame clones, with some not included. Here the sample spans about 600,000 clones, less than 98% being singletons. Study results and limitations: Having only a few donors restricted how much genetic and exposure-history diversity was captured. A handful of donors had around 5.5% of their naive CD4 clonotypes in common.

Concerning this clone: Antigen unknown.

The sequence derives from a woman in her 30s in good health. The sample consisted of naive CD4+ T cells sorted from blood. Stated subset: CD45RA+ positively selected.

The CDR3 sequence: CASSLGNLYNEQFF. As DNA, the CDR3 is TGTGCCAGCAGCTTAGGGAATCTATACAATGAGCAGTTCTTC. The chain uses TRBV7-9 and TRBJ2-1, with D unclear. The V gene's germline CDR1 is SEHNR and CDR2 FQNEAQ (reference sequence). The CDR3 consists of 14 residues. Trimming removed 1 base at V and 4 bases at J, with 8 bases between. Supplemented by reference TRBV7-9 and TRBJ2-1, the full variable domain reads DTGVSQNPRHKITKRGQNVTFRCDPISEHNRLYWYRQTLGQGPEFLTYFQNEAQLEKSRLLSDRFSAERPKGSFSTLEIQRTEQGDSAMYLCASSLGNLYNEQFFGPGTRLTVL.